Shown below are 7 T cell receptor beta chains from a single sample sequenced in a study of shared clonotypes between healthy human individuals. This table comes from immunoSEQ multiplex PCR, and its TCRdb copy is limited to in-frame clones, with some not included. This sample yields 110,000 or so clones, of which about 71% are seen a single time; about 25% belongs to the top ten. What was sequenced was memory CD8+ T cells sorted from blood. Subset reported: CD45RO+ cells pooled with CCR7-negative TemRA cells. These receptors came from a woman aged 30 to 39 in good health.

This clone appeared a single time. This chain connects TRBV7-9 to TRBJ1-2; TRBD1 might be the D (5 bases). Germline CDR1 SEHNR, CDR2 FQNEAQ (reference sequence). V lost 5 bases, J lost 4 bases, and 20 bases lay in between. The CDR3 is 16 amino acids. The CDR3 nucleotides are TGTGCCAGCAGCGAAAGAGACCCCGGCAGGGTCTATGGCTACACCTTC. Its protein product is CASSERDPGRVYGYTF.

This clone was detected a few times. The chain links TRBV4-1 to TRBJ1-3, with D tentatively TRBD1 (5 bases). Trimming cost V 3 bases and J 0 bases, with 21 bases left between them. CDR1 and CDR2 from the germline V gene are MGHRA and YSYEKL. The CDR3 loop spans 19 amino acids. CDR3 sequence reads: CASSQRGDAFPASGNTIYF. The CDR3 DNA reads as TGCGCCAGCAGCCAGAGAGGGGACGCATTCCCGGCCTCTGGAAACACCATATATTTT.

The rearrangement joins TRBV28 to TRBJ2-2; perhaps TRBD2 as D (5 bases). Germline assignment: CDR1 MDHEN and CDR2 SYDVKM. Trimming pared 3 bases from V and 3 bases from J, leaving 11 bases between. The length of the CDR3 is 15 residues. CDR3 sequence (DNA): TGTGCCAGCAGTTTGATCCCCGGGGACACCGGGGAGCTGTTTTTT. Encoded protein: CASSLIPGDTGELFF.

This clone turned up a few times. The chain carries TRBV10-3 and TRBJ2-2, with TRBD1 matching over 9 bases. V gave up 6 bases and J gave up 5 bases; unmatched junction bases: 10. Germline V CDR1 and CDR2: ENHRY, SYGVKD. This CDR3 contains 16 residues. The CDR3 is CAISPDRGGLTGELFF. As DNA, the CDR3 is TGTGCCATCAGCCCTGACAGGGGGGGATTGACCGGGGAGCTGTTTTTT.

This chain uses TRBV5-8 with TRBJ2-5; D possibly uses TRBD1 or TRBD2 (5 bases each). The CDR3 has 16 residues. Trimming cost V 4 bases and J 2 bases, with 18 bases left between them. Germline V lookup: CDR1 SGHTS, CDR2 YDEGEE. The CDR3 DNA follows: TGTGCCAGCAGCCCCGGGACCCCCTGGGGGCAAGAGACCCAGTACTTC. This gives the protein CASSPGTPWGQETQYF.

This chain uses TRBV4-2 with TRBJ1-3; D not certain. The CDR3 has 16 amino acids. V lost 0 bases, J lost 2 bases, and 11 bases lay in between. Germline V lookup: CDR1 LGHNA, CDR2 YNFKEQ. The CDR3 loop is CASSQDEGSAGNTIYF. The CDR3 DNA follows: TGTGCCAGCAGCCAAGATGAGGGCAGTGCTGGAAACACCATATATTTT.

V and J are TRBV28 and TRBJ1-2; no definite D call. Germline V gene data show CDR1 as MDHEN and CDR2 as SYDVKM. The CDR3 is 18 amino acids. V was cut by 6 bases and J by 5 bases, with 28 bases left in between. This CDR3 is CASSSHQTDSSFRYGYTF. DNA of the CDR3: TGTGCCAGCAGCTCTCACCAGACGGACTCCTCTTTCCGATATGGCTACACCTTC.